Listed below are T cell receptor beta chains from one sample, sequenced in a study of cytomegalovirus exposure and HLA in healthy donors. Clones were sequenced by immunoSEQ multiplex PCR, and TCRdb holds only the in-frame ones, with some missing. There are around 130,000 clones in the sample; roughly 76% occur only once, and 2.1% lies in the top ten. Sequenced: PBMCs. These receptors were taken from a young man in good health and CMV-seronegative. Both conserved end residues are part of each CDR3. The order of the fields is CDR3 length, D gene, clone size, J gene, V gene, CDR3 protein, CDR3 DNA. D genes are given only for firm matches. Some rows have no size entry. The others give once, few or many, or a class for an expanded clone.

14 TRBD1 NA TRBJ1-6 TRBV6-5 CASSFDRGRGYLHF TGTGCCAGCAGTTTCGACAGGGGGCGCGGGTACCTCCACTTT
16 NA NA TRBJ1-2 TRBV7-9 CASTADREPANYGYTF TGTGCCAGCACCGCTGACCGGGAACCCGCTAACTATGGCTACACCTTC
14 TRBD1 NA TRBJ2-7 TRBV4-1 CASSQRTGGHEQYF TGCGCCAGCAGCCAACGGACAGGGGGTCACGAGCAGTACTTC
14 TRBD2 few TRBJ2-3 TRBV7-2 CASSLTGGIDTQYF TGTGCCAGCAGCCTCACGGGGGGAATAGATACGCAGTATTTT
13 NA NA TRBJ1-1 TRBV7-9 CASSQLSSGEAFF TGTGCCAGCAGCCAGCTCTCCTCGGGAGAAGCTTTCTTT
14 TRBD2 NA TRBJ2-7 TRBV4-1 CASSQDRGGYEQYF TGCGCCAGCAGCCAAGATCGGGGGGGCTACGAGCAGTACTTC
15 NA NA TRBJ1-2 TRBV19 CASSNNPEPRTGYTF TGTGCCAGTAGTAACAATCCTGAGCCGCGGACAGGCTACACCTTC
16 TRBD1 NA TRBJ1-4 TRBV9 CASSPGQGLTNEKLFF TGTGCCAGCAGCCCAGGACAGGGCTTGACTAATGAAAAACTGTTTTTT
14 NA NA TRBJ1-1 TRBV13 CASSLGLANTEAFF TGTGCCAGCAGCTTAGGCCTAGCCAACACTGAAGCTTTCTTT
13 TRBD1 NA TRBJ2-3 TRBV29-1 CSVGTGGTDTQYF TGCAGCGTCGGGACAGGGGGGACAGATACGCAGTATTTT
19 TRBD2 NA TRBJ2-1 TRBV27 CASSLYFQQSGGSYNEQFF TGTGCCAGTTCGTTGTACTTTCAACAAAGCGGGGGGTCCTACAATGAGCAGTTCTTC
15 NA NA TRBJ1-1 TRBV14 CASSQESRDTTEAFF TGTGCCAGCAGCCAAGAAAGCCGGGACACCACTGAAGCTTTCTTT
13 TRBD1 NA TRBJ1-5 TRBV28 CALGQGGNQPQHF TGTGCCCTGGGGCAGGGGGGTAATCAGCCCCAGCATTTT
14 NA once TRBJ1-6 TRBV7-2 CASRDGGVTSPLHF TGTGCCAGCCGGGACGGGGGTGTTACTTCACCCCTCCACTTT
17 NA NA TRBJ1-6 TRBV5-6 CASSPQVRSGYNSPLHF TGTGCCAGCAGCCCCCAGGTCCGGAGCGGCTATAATTCACCCCTCCACTTT
14 NA NA TRBJ1-4 TRBV6-1 CASRLTGPSEKLFF TGTGCCAGCAGACTGACAGGTCCTTCCGAAAAACTGTTTTTT
16 TRBD1 NA TRBJ1-2 TRBV6-5 CASSYLDRAGLGGYTF TGTGCCAGCAGTTACCTGGACAGGGCTGGGCTAGGAGGCTACACCTTC
16 NA NA TRBJ2-7 TRBV4-1 CASSQATGQGTGEQYF TGCGCCAGCAGCCAGGCGACGGGACAAGGCACTGGGGAGCAGTACTTC
17 TRBD1 NA TRBJ2-7 TRBV7-9 CSSSLASGTGGSEEQYF TGTTCCAGCAGCTTAGCCTCTGGGACAGGGGGCTCGGAAGAGCAGTACTTC
14 NA NA TRBJ2-1 TRBV28 CASRQGSSYNEQFF TGTGCCAGCAGGCAGGGGAGCTCCTACAATGAGCAGTTCTTC
14 TRBD2 NA TRBJ2-5 TRBV25-1 CASSFRGGKETQYF TGTGCCAGCAGTTTCCGGGGGGGAAAAGAGACCCAGTACTTC
15 NA few TRBJ1-4 TRBV5-6 CASSTNPRANEKLFF TGTGCCAGCAGCACCAACCCGCGGGCTAATGAAAAACTGTTTTTT
14 TRBD1 NA TRBJ1-2 TRBV7-2 CATDRGGFNYGYTF TGTGCCACCGACAGGGGGGGTTTTAACTATGGCTACACCTTC
15 NA few TRBJ2-2 TRBV18 CASSPLAASLSELFF TGTGCCAGCTCACCATTGGCGGCCTCATTATCGGAGCTGTTTTTT
17 TRBD1 once TRBJ2-1 TRBV18 CASSRSIGGRSYNEQFF TGTGCCAGCTCACGTAGTATAGGGGGCCGGTCCTACAATGAGCAGTTCTTC
15 TRBD2 NA TRBJ2-3 TRBV10-3 CAISAQAGGPDTQYF TGTGCCATCAGTGCCCAAGCGGGGGGGCCCGATACGCAGTATTTT
14 TRBD1 NA TRBJ1-5 TRBV9 CASSVAGGDQPQHF TGTGCCAGCAGCGTAGCAGGGGGAGATCAGCCCCAGCATTTT
15 NA NA TRBJ2-2 TRBV9 CASSLTVGGDGELFF TGTGCCAGCAGCCTAACGGTGGGGGGAGACGGGGAGCTGTTTTTT
14 TRBD1 NA TRBJ1-2 TRBV29-1 CSVDYGQGYGGYTF TGCAGCGTTGATTACGGACAGGGGTATGGCGGCTACACCTTC
16 TRBD1 NA TRBJ1-1 TRBV10-3 CAIRWGQELMNTEAFF TGTGCCATCCGATGGGGACAGGAGCTTATGAACACTGAAGCTTTCTTT
17 TRBD2 NA TRBJ2-2 TRBV4-3 CASSQDLGTGGFGELFF TGCGCCAGCAGCCAAGATCTCGGGACGGGGGGGTTCGGGGAGCTGTTTTTT
14 NA few TRBJ2-7 TRBV7-9 CASSLGTDSYEQYF TGTGCCAGCAGCTTAGGGACAGACTCCTACGAGCAGTACTTC
15 TRBD1 NA TRBJ1-6 TRBV19 CASSTTGTGVGELHF TGTGCCAGTAGTACAACCGGGACAGGAGTAGGGGAGCTCCACTTT
11 NA NA TRBJ2-6 TRBV7-8 CASSLAGGLTF TGTGCCAGCAGCTTAGCAGGGGGCCTGACTTTC
17 NA few TRBJ1-3 TRBV5-1 CASSLGQGRFSGNTIYF TGCGCCAGCAGCTTGGGGCAGGGTCGATTCTCTGGAAACACCATATATTTT
19 NA NA TRBJ1-4 TRBV11-2 CASSFIGAGLPGSRSKLFF TGTGCCAGCAGCTTCATCGGGGCGGGACTCCCGGGTTCTCGTTCGAAACTGTTTTTT
18 TRBD1 NA TRBJ2-2 TRBV28 CASPRGTGTLRCTGELFF TGTGCCAGCCCACGGGGGACAGGGACCCTCCGGTGCACCGGGGAGCTGTTTTTT
17 TRBD1 NA TRBJ1-6 TRBV28 CASSSPITGTGDSPLHF TGTGCCAGCAGTTCCCCAATCACGGGGACAGGGGATTCACCCCTCCACTTT
17 TRBD1 few TRBJ2-5 TRBV15 CATSRNPPQGNQETQYF TGTGCCACCAGCAGAAACCCCCCACAGGGGAACCAAGAGACCCAGTACTTC
15 NA NA TRBJ2-3 TRBV19 CASSIDITSTDTQYF TGTGCCAGTAGTATAGACATAACTAGCACAGATACGCAGTATTTT
16 NA NA TRBJ2-3 TRBV7-2 CASSLGRGSTTDTQYF TGTGCCAGCAGCTTAGGGCGGGGTAGCACCACAGATACGCAGTATTTT
16 NA NA TRBJ2-7 TRBV5-5 CASSRSWAGTTYEQYF TGTGCCAGCAGTCGATCTTGGGCAGGGACAACCTACGAGCAGTACTTC
17 NA NA TRBJ2-5 TRBV10-3 CAISGGVVRGGQETQYF TGTGCCATCAGCGGAGGCGTTGTAAGGGGGGGCCAAGAGACCCAGTACTTC
14 NA NA TRBJ1-4 TRBV6-5 CASSPPGVNEKLFF TGTGCCAGCAGTCCCCCAGGGGTTAATGAAAAACTGTTTTTT
14 TRBD1 once TRBJ1-2 TRBV4-3 CASSQDEQGNGYTF TGCGCCAGCAGCCAAGATGAACAGGGGAATGGCTACACCTTC
13 NA NA TRBJ1-5 TRBV6-5 CASSYEGRQPQHF TGTGCCAGCAGTTACGAGGGCCGGCAGCCCCAGCATTTT
15 NA NA TRBJ2-3 TRBV7-2 CASSLEGAALGTQYF TGTGCCAGCAGCCTTGAAGGGGCTGCCTTGGGGACGCAGTATTTT
12 TRBD1 NA TRBJ1-4 TRBV15 CATSRAQGVLFF TGTGCCACCAGCAGAGCACAGGGGGTCCTGTTTTTT
15 TRBD1 once TRBJ2-2 TRBV25-1 CASSESGGYPGELFF TGTGCCAGCAGTGAATCAGGGGGTTATCCCGGGGAGCTGTTTTTT
13 NA few TRBJ1-6 TRBV6-1 CATSLRRGSPLHF TGTGCCACCTCCTTACGGCGGGGTTCACCCCTCCACTTT
15 TRBD2 NA TRBJ2-1 TRBV5-1 CASSFKRGGDNEQFF TGCGCCAGCAGCTTTAAGCGGGGGGGCGACAATGAGCAGTTCTTC
15 NA NA TRBJ1-1 TRBV9 CASTVGGAFNTEAFF TGTGCCAGCACCGTGGGGGGGGCCTTTAACACTGAAGCTTTCTTT
14 TRBD2 NA TRBJ2-1 TRBV4-3 CASSPGGDYNEQFF TGCGCCAGCAGCCCGGGGGGGGACTACAATGAGCAGTTCTTC
13 TRBD1 NA TRBJ2-3 TRBV10-1 CATGDRGTDTQYF TGCGCCACGGGGGACAGGGGCACAGATACGCAGTATTTT
14 NA few TRBJ2-7 TRBV5-1 CASSLGQLSYEQYF TGCGCCAGCAGCTTGGGACAGCTCTCCTACGAGCAGTACTTC
13 TRBD2 NA TRBJ2-5 TRBV29-1 CSVTAGGQETQYF TGCAGCGTTACAGCGGGGGGGCAAGAGACCCAGTACTTC
14 TRBD1 NA TRBJ1-4 TRBV4-2 CASSRDRLDEKLFF TGTGCCAGCAGCCGGGACAGATTAGACGAAAAACTGTTTTTT
14 TRBD1 once TRBJ1-5 TRBV5-6 CASSYGTVNQPQHF TGTGCCAGCAGCTACGGGACAGTCAATCAGCCCCAGCATTTT
13 NA once TRBJ2-7 TRBV14 CASSQRSAYEQYF TGTGCCAGCAGCCAACGGAGTGCCTACGAGCAGTACTTC